The 28 T cell receptor beta chains below come from one sample, sequenced in a study of identifying expanded T cells in peripheral blood. The assay was immunoSEQ multiplex PCR, and TCRdb's table has in-frame clones only and misses some. Of tens of thousands of clones in the sample, 70% to 90% are singletons; the top ten hold approximately 5.2%. The sample was blood. Receptor source: a person aged 18 to 69 in good health.

This clone was counted a few times. The rearrangement uses TRBV19 and TRBJ1-1; D unresolved. Germline V gene data show CDR1 as LNHDA and CDR2 as SQIVND (reference sequence). The CDR3 length is 15 residues. V was shortened by 1 base and J by 1 base, with 10 bases between the two germline ends. CDR3 sequence: CASSIVGSGNTEAFF. The CDR3 coding sequence is TGTGCCAGTAGTATAGTAGGCTCAGGGAACACTGAAGCTTTCTTT.

The V and J genes are TRBV5-1 and TRBJ1-3; 7 bases align to TRBD1. Germline trimming cut 2 bases from V and 5 bases from J; bases unmatched to any gene: 13. The CDR3 has 17 residues. The germline CDR1 and CDR2 sequences are SGHRS and YFSETQ. CDR3 loop: CASSFGSGRGLRNTIYF. CDR3 coding DNA: TGCGCCAGCAGCTTTGGGTCCGGAAGGGGGCTTAGAAACACCATATATTTT.

The gene calls are TRBV5-1 and TRBJ2-1; 14 bases match TRBD2. Germline CDR1 and CDR2: SGHRS and YFSETQ. After removal of 1 base from V and 9 bases from J, the junction contained 9 bases not matched to a gene. The length of the CDR3 is 17 residues. CDR3 nucleotide sequence: TGCGCCAGCAGCTTGCGTGGGACTAGCGGGGGACGGGGTGAGCAGTTCTTC. Translating gives CASSLRGTSGGRGEQFF.

This clone has only a few counts. The gene calls are TRBV6-6 and TRBJ1-5; D not resolved. The germline V gene encodes CDR1 MNHNY and CDR2 SVGAGI (reference sequence). The CDR3 runs 15 residues. The germline V and J ends were trimmed by 5 bases and 2 bases, with 13 bases remaining between them. CDR3 DNA sequence: TGTGCCAGCAGTCCCGCCTCCTCGCGCAATCAGCCCCAGCATTTT. It is translated as CASSPASSRNQPQHF.

The chain couples TRBV29-1 to TRBJ2-3; either TRBD1 or TRBD2 may supply D (7 bases each). CDR3 size: 14 residues. V lost 7 bases and J 4 bases, leaving 18 bases between the germline ends. Per germline, CDR1 SQVTM and CDR2 ANQGSEA. The chain's CDR3 is CSALRGGAADTQYF. As DNA, the CDR3 is TGCAGCGCCCTCAGGGGGGGGGCCGCAGATACGCAGTATTTT.

The V and J genes are TRBV6-6 and TRBJ1-5; a possible D gene is TRBD1 (6 bases). The CDR3 totals 16 residues. The V end lost 4 bases, the J end lost 6 bases, and 19 bases lay between the germline ends. CDR1 and CDR2 (germline): MNHNY, SVGAGI (reference sequence). CDR3 DNA: TGTGCCAGCAGTTTTAACCCGGGACAATCCCTTCAGCCCCAGCATTTT. It codes for CASSFNPGQSLQPQHF.

V is TRBV6-5 and J is TRBJ2-6; 8 bases map to TRBD2. The V segment lost 4 bases and the J segment 2 bases; nucleotides outside the gene matches: 4. The length of the CDR3 is 16 residues. Germline V gene sequence: CDR1 MNHEY, CDR2 SVGAGI. The DNA for the CDR3 is TGTGCCAGCAGTTCAGCGGGGGCCCCTGGGGCCAACGTCCTGACTTTC. Residues: CASSSAGAPGANVLTF.

This chain connects TRBV11-2 to TRBJ1-1; D gene ambiguous. The CDR3 spans 14 residues. V shed 7 bases and J shed 8 bases, with 20 bases lying between them. From germline, CDR1 is SGHAT and CDR2 FQNNGV. The CDR3 is CASTLTEGLAEAFF. For the CDR3, the DNA is TGTGCCAGCACCCTTACAGAAGGTTTGGCGGAAGCTTTCTTT.

The gene calls are TRBV15 and TRBJ2-2; 8 bases are shared with TRBD2. The CDR3 consists of 17 residues. Looked up from germline, CDR1 is LNHNV and CDR2 is YYDKDF (reference sequence). Trimming at V came to 0 bases and at J to 5 bases, leaving 8 bases not matched to a gene. Written as DNA, the CDR3 is TGTGCCACCAGCAGAGATCCTACGGGAGGGGTTACCGGGGAGCTGTTTTTT. Residues: CATSRDPTGGVTGELFF.

CDR3 region: CASSLRTGRTNEQFF. CDR3 bases: TGTGCCAGCAGCTTAAGGACAGGGAGGACCAATGAGCAGTTCTTC. The chain joins TRBV7-8 to TRBJ2-1; 8 nucleotides line up with TRBD1. The V gene end was trimmed by 2 bases and the J gene end by 6 bases; junction bases not matched to a gene: 6. In germline, CDR1 is SGHVS, CDR2 FQNEAQ. The CDR3 has 15 residues.

V and J are TRBV2 and TRBJ1-4; 11 positions match TRBD1. The germline V gene encodes CDR1 SNHLY and CDR2 FYNNEI. The CDR3 contains 15 residues. With V trimmed by 5 bases and J by 7 bases, 6 bases remained unmatched. The CDR3, as DNA: TGTGCCAGCAGTCTTGGGACAGGGGGATTTGAAAAACTGTTTTTT. This codes for CASSLGTGGFEKLFF.

This rearrangement joins TRBV14 to TRBJ1-6; maybe TRBD1 (6 bases). Germline V lookup: CDR1 SGHDN, CDR2 FVKESK. The CDR3 is 16 residues long. V lost 4 bases, J lost 8 bases, and 18 bases lay in between. CDR3 sequence reads: CASSRRGAGEYSPLHF. As DNA, the CDR3 is TGTGCCAGCAGCCGAAGAGGGGCAGGGGAGTATTCACCCCTCCACTTT.

The V gene is TRBV18, the J gene TRBJ1-4, with D unclear. V dropped 1 base and J dropped 3 bases, with 6 bases sitting between them. The CDR3 is 14 residues long. Germline V gives CDR1 KGHSH, CDR2 LQKENI. This CDR3 is CASSPLVANEKLFF. As DNA, the CDR3 is TGTGCCAGCTCACCACTGGTGGCTAATGAAAAACTGTTTTTT.

V is TRBV18 and J is TRBJ2-2; a weak D match, TRBD1 (5 bases). Per the germline V gene, CDR1 is KGHSH and CDR2 is LQKENI. CDR3 length equals 13 residues. Trimming left V 4 bases short and J 7 bases short, with 10 bases between. The CDR3 protein is CASSLSGFGELFF. The CDR3 nucleotides are TGTGCCAGCTCACTCTCAGGGTTCGGGGAGCTGTTTTTT.

The chain links TRBV5-1 to TRBJ1-1, with TRBD1 as a possible D gene (6 bases). The germline V gene encodes CDR1 SGHRS and CDR2 YFSETQ. CDR3 size: 11 residues. Trimming left V 4 bases short and J 8 bases short, with 9 bases between. The CDR3 DNA follows: TGCGCCAGCAGCGGAGGGACAGAAGCTTTCTTT. As protein: CASSGGTEAFF.

The chain joins TRBV21-1 to TRBJ1-5. TRBV21-1 is designated a pseudogene. The CDR3 loop spans 18 amino acids. The DNA for the CDR3 is TGTGCCAGCAGCAAAGGGGGGGGACGGTTGGATAGCAATCAGCCCCAGCATTTT. Translating it yields CASSKGGGRLDSNQPQHF.

The chain is built from TRBV6-5 and TRBJ1-2; D not resolved. V lost 6 bases and J lost 0, with 11 bases in between. Germline V gene lookup returns CDR1 MNHEY and CDR2 SVGAGI. The CDR3 sequence is 14 residues long. CDR3 coding DNA: TGTGCCAGCAGACCCGGGATCTCTAACTATGGCTACACCTTC. Its protein is CASRPGISNYGYTF.

This clone was seen a single time. This CDR3 is missing its conserved last phenylalanine or tryptophan, likely due to a read error. The chain has TRBV5-4 and TRBJ1-2; D might be TRBD1 (5 bases). V lost 2 bases and J lost 6, with 17 bases in between. In germline, CDR1 is SGHNT, CDR2 YYREEE (reference sequence). This CDR3 is built from 15 residues. This CDR3 is CASSFLQGRSNGYTI. In DNA form, the CDR3 reads TGTGCCAGCAGCTTTTTGCAGGGAAGAAGTAATGGCTACACCATC.

The chain is built from TRBV5-1 and TRBJ1-2; no definite D call. Germline V gene sequence: CDR1 SGHRS, CDR2 YFSETQ. The CDR3 consists of 10 residues. V shed 1 base and J shed 5 bases, with 0 bases lying between them. The CDR3 here is CASSLYGYTF. The CDR3 DNA reads TGCGCCAGCAGCTTGTATGGCTACACCTTC.

The V gene is TRBV27, the J gene TRBJ2-3; D call uncertain. Trimming took 0 bases from V and 3 from J, leaving 7 bases between them. Germline-derived CDR1 and CDR2 are MNHEY and SMNVEV (reference sequence). CDR3 length: 14 amino acids. This CDR3 is CASSLSFTTDTQYF. In DNA form, the CDR3 reads TGTGCCAGCAGTTTATCTTTTACTACAGATACGCAGTATTTT.

The rearrangement uses TRBV5-1 and TRBJ1-1, with no clear D. Trimming took off 0 bases at V and 1 base at J, with 7 bases between the two ends. The CDR3 consists of 14 residues. Germline-derived CDR1 and CDR2 are SGHRS and YFSETQ. This CDR3 is CASSLGASNTEAFF. In DNA, the CDR3 is TGCGCCAGCAGCTTGGGGGCATCGAACACTGAAGCTTTCTTT.

The genes are TRBV2 and TRBJ1-1, with TRBD1 matching 8 bases. The ends lost 3 bases at V and 1 base at J; junction bases unmatched: 7. From germline, CDR1 is SNHLY and CDR2 FYNNEI. This CDR3 contains 16 residues. CDR3 in DNA: TGTGCCAGCAGTGAGAGGACAGGGTTTGGGAACACTGAAGCTTTCTTT. It specifies CASSERTGFGNTEAFF.

The chain carries TRBV18 and TRBJ1-2; D is possibly TRBD1 (5 bases). V lost 3 bases and J lost 0, with 17 bases in between. This CDR3 is 17 amino acids long. Germline CDR1 reads KGHSH; CDR2 reads LQKENI. The CDR3 protein is CASSPPGGGTSNYGYTF. Here the CDR3 DNA reads TGTGCCAGCTCACCCCCGGGGGGGGGAACCTCTAACTATGGCTACACCTTC.

This clone was counted a single time. The V call is TRBV7-9, the J call TRBJ2-6; D is tentatively TRBD1 or TRBD2 (6 bases each). With 3 bases removed from V and 4 bases from J, the gap between germline ends came to 16 bases. This CDR3 region has 17 residues. Per the germline V gene, CDR1 is SEHNR and CDR2 is FQNEAQ (reference sequence). The chain's CDR3 is CASSLLLGGTGANVLTF. As DNA, the CDR3 is TGTGCCAGCAGCTTGTTACTAGGGGGGACCGGGGCCAACGTCCTGACTTTC.

The rearrangement links TRBV7-2 to TRBJ2-7; D possibly corresponds to TRBD1 (6 bases). Germline V gene data show CDR1 as SGHTA and CDR2 as FQGNSA. Trimming shortened V by 2 bases and J by 6 bases, and 11 bases separated the two germline ends. The CDR3 has 13 amino acids. CDR3 bases: TGTGCCAGCAGCTTAAAGACAGGAGGCGAGCAGTACTTC. Amino acids: CASSLKTGGEQYF.

The chain uses TRBV9 and TRBJ1-2, with TRBD1 matching 8 bases. V trimming: 1 base; J trimming: 8 bases; junction bases outside the gene matches: 10. Germline V CDR1 and CDR2: SGDLS, YYNGEE. The CDR3 consists of 15 residues. This CDR3 is CASSVFGQGAWGYTF. CDR3 in DNA: TGTGCCAGCAGCGTATTTGGGCAGGGGGCTTGGGGCTACACCTTC.

This clone was recorded a few times. V is TRBV2 and J is TRBJ1-5; TRBD1 matches 8 bases. Germline V CDR1 and CDR2: SNHLY, FYNNEI. V was clipped by 4 bases and J by 5 bases; unmatched bases: 4. CDR3 length equals 14 residues. The CDR3 nucleotides read TGTGCCAGCAGTGGACAGGGGAGGCATCAGCCCCAGCATTTT. It specifies CASSGQGRHQPQHF. Full variable domain (outside the CDR3, taken from reference TRBV2 and TRBJ1-5): EPEVTQTPSHQVTQMGQEVILRCVPISNHLYFYWYRQILGQKVEFLVSFYNNEISEKSEIFDDQFSVERPDGSNFTLKIRSTKLEDSAMYFCASSGQGRHQPQHFGDGTRLSIL.

The chain has TRBV27 and TRBJ1-6, with D unresolved. CDR1 and CDR2 from the germline V gene are MNHEY and SMNVEV (reference sequence). This CDR3 is built from 13 residues. V dropped 2 bases and J dropped 11 bases, with 10 bases sitting between them. For the CDR3, the DNA is TGTGCCAGCAGTTTAGTTCCCGAAGCACCCCTCCACTTT. Amino acid sequence: CASSLVPEAPLHF.